The T cell receptor beta chain described here comes from a study of CD8 T cells in Susac syndrome (dated by TCRdb to between 2018 and 2021). At the level of the whole study: Repertoire sequencing was used to test whether CD8+ T cell activation and differentiation in Susac syndrome was antigen driven. Clonality of the CD8+ T cell repertoire was compared between more than 10 healthy donors, approximately 14 Susac syndrome patients and some 15 multiple sclerosis patients. On the study overall, not on this receptor specifically: The TCR sequencing and HLA analysis was acknowledged to have included a relatively small number of individuals.

Peripheral blood CD8+ and CD4+ T cells from healthy donors, Susac syndrome patients and multiple sclerosis patients were profiled using high-throughput TCR beta sequencing. The healthy donors served as controls matched for age and sex. CD8+ TEMRA cells were enriched by FACS, while bulk CD8+ and CD4+ T cells were purified by magnetic negative isolation. Blood was drawn into EDTA tubes, processed within 24 hours, and PBMCs were isolated by density gradient centrifugation. PBMCs intended for TCR sequencing were cryopreserved in liquid nitrogen and thawed later in a water bath at 37 degrees C. A purity of at least 90% was achieved for sorted or isolated CD4+, CD8+ and CD8+ TEMRA cells. RNA was extracted using the RNeasy kit, and roughly 0.5 to 1 microgram was reverse transcribed with random hexamers. TCR beta CDR3 regions were amplified with the immunoSEQ multiplex PCR assay covering 54 Vbeta and 13 Jbeta segments. To correct PCR amplification bias, a synthetic template baseline was used for both primer optimization and computational correction. Turning to the authors' computational methods: Reads were assigned to V, D and J genes according to IMGT and analyzed in immunoSEQ Analyzer, with only productive sequences retained. Clonality was calculated as one minus the Shannon entropy normalized by log2 of the number of productive unique sequences. For each patient and control, public and private clones were evaluated among the 100 most prevalent clones. Clones were defined as Susac-specific when absent from the healthy and MS cohorts, from 1052 published viral clones and from other ImmuneACCESS disease sequences. TCRdb itself trimmed the public reads at Q25 with fastp, ran MiXCR and retained productive beta chains. One record per CDR3 amino acid sequence lists the most common genes and DNA. The V and J calls and clone size come from TCRdb's table, not from the authors' own analysis. The sample profile shows about 120,000 distinct CDR3 sequences; roughly 92% of them were found once. Together, the top ten hold approximately 0.12% of the sample.

The CDR3 goes from the cysteine to the phenylalanine over 16 residues. The retained sequence is limited to the CDR3, 48 bases, with the frame set at the first base. V trim: 2 bases; J trim: 0 bases; unmatched bases: 7. CDR1 and CDR2 are read off the germline V gene as SGHTA and FQGTGA. To note about this clonotype: Its antigen remains undetermined. Base qualities are not at hand, and no much larger clone is one base apart.

The chain couples TRBV7-3 to TRBJ2-7, with 7 bases aligning to TRBD2. Sequenced: CD8+ T cells from PBMCs. The receptor was derived from a human donor in good health. The sequenced DNA: TGTGCCAGCAGCTTAGGCCCAGCGGGGACCTCCTACGAGCAGTACTTC. Its protein reads: CASSLGPAGTSYEQYF.